This entry is about one TCR beta chain. The antigen remains undetermined. These data originate in a study of shared clonotypes between healthy human individuals. Overall study findings and caveats: Sequencing of the sorted subsets was shown by rarefaction to be incomplete despite large depth.

Libraries were prepared by immunoSEQ multiplex PCR; TCRdb keeps only in-frame clonotypes and omits some of them. The table records fewer than 850,000 clones, about 96% of them present only once. The germline gives CDR1 LGHNA, CDR2 YSLEER. V shed 0 bases and J 3 bases; nucleotides not matched to a gene: 17. CDR3 length: 20 amino acids. Cells designated naive CD8 were CD45RO-negative and were positively selected for CCR7, with terminally differentiated effector memory CD45RA+ cells excluded. The specimen was naive CD8+ T cells sorted from blood. This TCR came from a man aged 25 to 40 in good health. V usage is TRBV4-3 and J usage is TRBJ2-7; 10 positions agree with TRBD2. CDR3 protein: CASSQDLRQREGRLVYEQYF. CDR3 DNA: TGCGCCAGCAGCCAAGATTTGAGACAGCGGGAGGGCCGACTGGTCTACGAGCAGTACTTC.